This T cell receptor (beta chain) is drawn from a study of cytomegalovirus exposure and HLA in healthy donors. Study context: Falling in the Caucasian-associated ancestry cluster were about four fifths of approximately 400 genotyped donors. Findings and limits, study-wide: In a later analysis, most CMV-associated TCR beta chains appeared HLA-restricted. Analyzed later, association rates of TCRs varied across HLA loci, with DRB1 most and HLA-C fewest. Roughly uniform depth of sequencing across donors was assumed in presence/absence analyses.

The primer mix had 60 Vbeta and 13 Jbeta primers. The repertoire was sequenced with immunoSEQ multiplex PCR; TCRdb's copy has only in-frame clones and lacks some. Its table records more than 200,000 clones. As to this clone: Its matching antigen is unknown.

V dropped 5 bases and J dropped 3; count of bases not matched to a gene: 10. Looked up from germline, CDR1 is ENHRY and CDR2 is SYGVKD. The CDR3 sequence is 15 residues long. The V gene is TRBV10-3, the J gene TRBJ2-7; 7 bases map to TRBD1. The TCR comes from a woman aged 25 to 45 in good health and CMV-seropositive. The sample consisted of PBMCs. The CDR3 loop is CAISRSVTGYYEQYF. In DNA, the CDR3 is TGTGCCATCAGTCGATCCGTGACAGGGTACTACGAGCAGTACTTC.